One sample yielded the 16 T cell receptor beta chains listed below, sequenced in a study of blood T cells in healthy people across ages. Next came a second PCR, run for about 6 to 11 cycles, which used a sample-barcoded 5' primer along with a J-beta primer mix. TCRdb called the 5' RACE reads again in MiXCR, with one record for every CDR3 protein. The profile shows 650,000 to 700,000 distinct CDR3 sequences, about 32% of them singletons. The specimen was blood. The origin of the receptors is a woman older than 75 in good health.

This clonotype was counted many times. The gene calls are TRBV5-5 and TRBJ2-1, with a possible D match to TRBD1 (5 bases). The CDR3 totals 13 residues. V lost 4 bases and J lost 7, with 12 bases in between. The germline gives CDR1 SGHKS, CDR2 YYEKEE (reference sequence). The CDR3 DNA reads TGTGCCAGCAGCCCTGGACAAGGGAATGAGCAGTTCTTC. Translation gives CASSPGQGNEQFF.

CDR3 sequence: CASSLGGFWGGTEAFF. Here the CDR3 DNA reads TGTGCCAGCAGCTTAGGAGGGTTTTGGGGAGGCACTGAAGCTTTCTTT. The chain employs TRBV7-6 and TRBJ1-1; D is uncertain. Trimming removed 1 base at V and 4 bases at J, with 16 bases between. The CDR3 is 16 residues long. Germline V gene data show CDR1 as SGHVS and CDR2 as FNYEAQ.

This clonotype was observed at least ten times. This sequence joins TRBV20-1 and TRBJ2-7; no definite D call. The V and J ends lost 0 bases and 1 base respectively, with 16 bases between them. Germline values: CDR1 DFQATT, CDR2 SNEGSKA (reference sequence). CDR3 length equals 16 residues. CDR3 residues: CSARDVNSLRSYEQYF. As DNA, the CDR3 is TGCAGTGCTAGAGATGTTAACAGTCTCCGATCCTACGAGCAGTACTTC.

As to this clonotype: A much larger clone sits a single nucleotide away, making a read error possible. The chain couples TRBV13 to TRBJ2-3, with 11 bases aligning to TRBD1. J lost 3 bases, V lost 3 bases, and 5 bases had no gene match. The length of the CDR3 is 16 residues. Per the germline V gene, CDR1 is PRHDT and CDR2 is FYEKMQ (reference sequence). This chain's CDR3 is CASSFSGTGGTDTQYF. CDR3 nucleotide sequence: TGTGCCAGCAGCTTCTCCGGGACAGGGGGGACAGATACGCAGTATTTT.

The chain uses TRBV10-3 and TRBJ1-1; D not resolved. The CDR3 loop spans 13 amino acids. Looked up from germline, CDR1 is ENHRY and CDR2 is SYGVKD. Trimming pared 4 bases from V and 4 bases from J, leaving 10 bases between. CDR3 amino acids: CAISGEGTTEAFF. CDR3 in DNA: TGTGCCATCAGTGGGGAGGGCACCACTGAAGCTTTCTTT.

The chain carries TRBV27 and TRBJ2-7; 7 bases align to TRBD2. Germline V gene lookup returns CDR1 MNHEY and CDR2 SMNVEV (reference sequence). The junction had 4 bases not matched to a gene; V was cut back by 6 bases and J by 2 bases. There are 13 residues in the CDR3. The CDR3 loop reads CASRWGGPYEQYF. The CDR3 nucleotides read TGTGCCAGCAGGTGGGGGGGACCCTACGAGCAGTACTTC.

This clonotype has a count of ten or more. This chain links TRBV7-2 with TRBJ2-5; 8 bases are a match to TRBD2. Germline assignment: CDR1 SGHTA and CDR2 FQGNSA. With V trimmed by 2 bases and J by 0 bases, 5 bases remained unmatched. The CDR3 extends over 16 amino acids. CDR3 nucleotide sequence: TGTGCCAGCAGCTTACGTAGCGGGGCGTACCAAGAGACCCAGTACTTC. Amino acid sequence: CASSLRSGAYQETQYF.

Ten or more counts support this clonotype. The rearrangement links TRBV4-2 to TRBJ1-1; no clear D gene. This CDR3 contains 15 residues. Germline loops: CDR1 LGHNA, CDR2 YNFKEQ. V was shortened by 1 base and J by 1 base, with 10 bases between the two germline ends. This CDR3 reads CASSQVGGKNTEAFF. For the CDR3, the DNA is TGTGCCAGCAGCCAAGTGGGCGGAAAGAACACTGAAGCTTTCTTT.

This clonotype was seen just once. The rearrangement uses TRBV12-3 or TRBV12-4 and TRBJ2-3, with a possible D match to TRBD2 (5 bases). CDR3 length: 15 amino acids. With 3 bases removed from V and 4 bases from J, the gap between germline ends came to 14 bases. CDR3 sequence: CASSLGGWRADTQYF. In DNA form, the CDR3 reads TGTGCCAGCAGTTTGGGCGGGTGGAGAGCAGATACGCAGTATTTT.

This clonotype was recorded many times. V gene TRBV12-3 or TRBV12-4 combines with J gene TRBJ2-5; 12 bases align to TRBD2. This CDR3 spans 14 amino acids. V shed 6 bases, J shed 4 bases, and the junction held 3 bases outside the gene matches. The CDR3 sequence: CASRPTSGGETQYF. The CDR3, as DNA: TGTGCCAGCAGGCCGACTAGCGGGGGAGAGACCCAGTACTTC.

This clonotype has a count of ten or more. This chain uses TRBV4-3 with TRBJ1-1, with D perhaps TRBD1 (6 bases). V lost 1 base and J 4 bases, leaving 13 bases between the germline ends. The germline gives CDR1 LGHNA, CDR2 YSLEER. The CDR3 runs to 15 residues. DNA for the CDR3: TGCGCCAGCAGCCAAGTCCGGGGGCTAGCCACTGAAGCTTTCTTT. This codes for CASSQVRGLATEAFF.

In this sample, this clonotype turned up many times. V usage is TRBV4-2 and J usage is TRBJ1-6, with D unresolved. The germline CDR1 and CDR2 sequences are LGHNA and YNFKEQ. Trimming took 0 bases from V and 9 from J, leaving 6 bases between them. This CDR3 region has 13 residues. DNA for the CDR3: TGTGCCAGCAGCCAAGATAATAGTTCACCCCTCCACTTT. This codes for CASSQDNSSPLHF.

This clonotype was found many times. The gene calls are TRBV27 and TRBJ1-5, with 10 nucleotides matching TRBD1. The CDR3 extends over 17 amino acids. The germline V gene has CDR1 MNHEY and CDR2 SMNVEV (reference sequence). J was trimmed by 2 bases and V by 6 bases; bases with no gene match: 10. CDR3 nucleotides: TGTGCCAGCAGACCTGACAGGGGGCCGAAGGGCAATCAGCCCCAGCATTTT. Translating gives CASRPDRGPKGNQPQHF.

This clonotype came up a few times. The chain has TRBV12-5 and TRBJ2-1, with D perhaps matching TRBD1 or TRBD2 (6 bases each). This CDR3 has 13 residues. Trimming shortened V by 6 bases and J by 3 bases, and 9 bases separated the two germline ends. CDR1 LGHNT and CDR2 FRNRAP come from the germline V gene. As DNA, the CDR3 is TGTGCTAGTGGAGGGGGGTACTACAATGAGCAGTTCTTC. Protein: CASGGGYYNEQFF.

With regard to this clonotype: A much larger clone differs from this one at a single base, so this may be a read error. The chain uses TRBV6-1 and TRBJ2-5, with TRBD2 matching over 7 bases. The CDR3 is made up of 14 amino acids. Per the germline V gene, CDR1 is MNHNS and CDR2 is SASEGT. The V and J ends lost 0 bases and 11 bases, in that order; junction bases with no gene match: 9. CDR3: CASSEAGGVNEQYF. The CDR3 nucleotides read TGTGCCAGCAGTGAAGCGGGGGGGGTCAATGAGCAGTACTTC.

The genes are TRBV20-1 and TRBJ2-7; 9 nucleotides line up with TRBD2. The CDR3 runs to 14 residues. Germline V CDR1 and CDR2: DFQATT, SNEGSKA (reference sequence). V shed 5 bases and J 3 bases; nucleotides not matched to a gene: 8. CDR3 sequence: CSALSGGPHYEQYF. The CDR3 nucleotides read TGCAGTGCTCTCAGCGGGGGGCCTCACTACGAGCAGTACTTC.